This entry concerns a single T cell receptor beta chain. The germline CDR1 and CDR2 sequences are MGHRA and YSYEKL. V shed 4 bases and J 4 bases; nucleotides not matched to a gene: 6. The CDR3 runs to 14 residues. These data are taken from a study of T cells in Graves' hyperthyroidism and ophthalmopathy. TCR beta CDR3 sequences were amplified from RNA transcripts. TCR CDR3 regions were first amplified by RT-PCR with HTBI primers. TCRdb re-called the multiplex PCR reads through MiXCR, storing one row per CDR3 protein. In the table there are about 640,000 distinct CDR3 sequences, less than 25% of which are singletons.

This sequence originates from a man under 40 with Graves' ophthalmopathy. Sequenced material: blood. The chain has TRBV4-1 and TRBJ1-2; 7 nucleotides agree with TRBD1. CDR3 region: CASSLGTVSYGYTF. CDR3 DNA: TGCGCCAGCAGCCTAGGGACAGTTTCCTATGGCTACACCTTC.